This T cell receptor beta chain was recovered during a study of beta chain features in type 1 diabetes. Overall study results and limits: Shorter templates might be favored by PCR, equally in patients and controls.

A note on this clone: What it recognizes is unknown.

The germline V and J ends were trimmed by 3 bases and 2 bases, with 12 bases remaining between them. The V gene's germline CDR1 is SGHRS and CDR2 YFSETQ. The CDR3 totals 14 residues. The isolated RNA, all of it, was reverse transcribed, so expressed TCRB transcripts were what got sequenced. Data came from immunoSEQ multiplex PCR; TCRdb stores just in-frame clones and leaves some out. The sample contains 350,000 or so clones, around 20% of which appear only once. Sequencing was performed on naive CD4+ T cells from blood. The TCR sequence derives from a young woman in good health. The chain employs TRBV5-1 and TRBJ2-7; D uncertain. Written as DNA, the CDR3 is TGCGCCAGCAGCTCAACGGGTCCTGCCTACGAGCAGTACTTC. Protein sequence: CASSSTGPAYEQYF.